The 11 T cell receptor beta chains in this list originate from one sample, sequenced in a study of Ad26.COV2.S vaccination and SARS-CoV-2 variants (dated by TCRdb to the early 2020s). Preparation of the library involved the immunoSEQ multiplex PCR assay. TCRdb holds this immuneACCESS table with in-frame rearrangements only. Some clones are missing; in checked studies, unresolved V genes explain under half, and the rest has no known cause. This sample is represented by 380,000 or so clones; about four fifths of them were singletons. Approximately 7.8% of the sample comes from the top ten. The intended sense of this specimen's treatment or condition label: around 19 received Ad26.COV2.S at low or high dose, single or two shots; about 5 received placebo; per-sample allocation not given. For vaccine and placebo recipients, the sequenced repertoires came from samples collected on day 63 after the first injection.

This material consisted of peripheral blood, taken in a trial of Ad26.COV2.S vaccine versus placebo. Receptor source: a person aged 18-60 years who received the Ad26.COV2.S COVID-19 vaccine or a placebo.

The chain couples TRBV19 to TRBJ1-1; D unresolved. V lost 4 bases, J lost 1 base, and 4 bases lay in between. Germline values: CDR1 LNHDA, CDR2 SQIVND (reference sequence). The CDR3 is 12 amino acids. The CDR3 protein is CASSRENTEAFF. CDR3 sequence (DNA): TGTGCCAGTAGTAGAGAGAACACTGAAGCTTTCTTT.

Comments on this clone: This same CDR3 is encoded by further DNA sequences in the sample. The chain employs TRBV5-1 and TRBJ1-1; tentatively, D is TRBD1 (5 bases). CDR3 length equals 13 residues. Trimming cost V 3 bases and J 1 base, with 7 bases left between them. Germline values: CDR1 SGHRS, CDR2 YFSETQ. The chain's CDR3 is CASSSQGNTEAFF. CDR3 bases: TGCGCCAGCAGCTCGCAGGGGAACACTGAAGCTTTCTTT.

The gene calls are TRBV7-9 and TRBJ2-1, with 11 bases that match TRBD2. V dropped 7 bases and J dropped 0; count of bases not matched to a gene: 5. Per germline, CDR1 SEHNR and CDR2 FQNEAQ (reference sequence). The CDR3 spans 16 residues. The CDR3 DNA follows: TGTGCCAGCACCCAAACTAGCGGGAGCTCCTACAATGAGCAGTTCTTC. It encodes CASTQTSGSSYNEQFF.

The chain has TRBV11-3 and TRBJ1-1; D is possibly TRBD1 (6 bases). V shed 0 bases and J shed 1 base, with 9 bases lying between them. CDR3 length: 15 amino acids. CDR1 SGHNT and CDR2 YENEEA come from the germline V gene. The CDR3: CASSLEYRANTEAFF. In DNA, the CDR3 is TGTGCCAGCAGCTTAGAATACAGGGCGAACACTGAAGCTTTCTTT.

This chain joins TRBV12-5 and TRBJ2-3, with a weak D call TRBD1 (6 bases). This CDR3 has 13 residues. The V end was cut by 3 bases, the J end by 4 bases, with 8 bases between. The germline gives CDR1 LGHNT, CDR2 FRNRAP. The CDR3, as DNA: TGTGCTAGTGGTTTAAGACAGGCAGATACGCAGTATTTT. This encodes CASGLRQADTQYF.

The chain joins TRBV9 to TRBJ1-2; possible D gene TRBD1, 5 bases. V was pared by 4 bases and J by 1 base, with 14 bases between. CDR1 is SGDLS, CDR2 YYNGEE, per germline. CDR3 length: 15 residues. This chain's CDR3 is CASSPRSRDNYGYTF. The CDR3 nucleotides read TGTGCCAGCAGCCCTCGGAGCAGGGATAACTATGGCTACACCTTC. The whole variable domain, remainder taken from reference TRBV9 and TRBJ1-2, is DSGVTQTPKHLITATGQRVTLRCSPRSGDLSVYWYQQSLDQGLQFLIQYYNGEERAKGNILERFSAQQFPDLHSELNLSSLELGDSALYFCASSPRSRDNYGYTFGSGTRLTVV.

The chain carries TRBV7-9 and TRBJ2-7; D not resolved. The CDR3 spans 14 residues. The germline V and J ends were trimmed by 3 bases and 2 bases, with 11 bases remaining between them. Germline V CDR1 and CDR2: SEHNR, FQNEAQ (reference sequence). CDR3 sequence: CASSFGQPAYEQYF. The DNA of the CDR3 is TGTGCCAGCAGCTTCGGTCAGCCGGCCTACGAGCAGTACTTC.

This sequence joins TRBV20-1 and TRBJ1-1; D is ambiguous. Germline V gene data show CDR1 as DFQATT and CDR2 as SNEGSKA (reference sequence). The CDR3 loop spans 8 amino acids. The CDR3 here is CPRAEAFF. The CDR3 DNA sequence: TGCCCCCGGGCTGAAGCTTTCTTT.

The CDR3 sequence: CASSADPTASPLHF. The CDR3 nucleotides are TGCGCCAGCAGCGCGGACCCGACAGCTTCACCCCTCCACTTT. The chain combines TRBV5-1 with TRBJ1-6; the D gene is possibly TRBD1 (5 bases). CDR1 SGHRS and CDR2 YFSETQ come from the germline V gene. Trimming left V 4 bases short and J 9 bases short, with 14 bases between. The CDR3 length is 14 residues.

The CDR3 sequence: CASSPATGDEQFF. CDR3 nucleotide sequence: TGTGCCAGCAGCCCCGCGACAGGGGATGAGCAGTTCTTC. The genes are TRBV5-4 and TRBJ2-1; TRBD1 matches 8 bases. From germline, CDR1 is SGHNT and CDR2 YYREEE (reference sequence). J gave up 8 bases and V 4 bases, and 5 bases lay outside the gene matches. CDR3 length: 13 residues.

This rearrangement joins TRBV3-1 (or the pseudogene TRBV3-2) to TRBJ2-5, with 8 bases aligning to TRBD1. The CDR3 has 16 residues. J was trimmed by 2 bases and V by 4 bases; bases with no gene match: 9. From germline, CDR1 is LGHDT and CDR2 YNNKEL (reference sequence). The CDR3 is CASSPRTTGAQETQYF. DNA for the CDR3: TGTGCCAGCAGCCCTCGTACGACAGGGGCACAAGAGACCCAGTACTTC.